The 7 T cell receptor beta chains in this list originate from one sample, sequenced in a study of blood T cells in healthy people across ages. The authors ran a second PCR of 7 to 11 cycles using a sample-barcoded 5' primer and a J-beta primer mix. One entry per CDR3 protein, called by TCRdb with MiXCR from the 5' RACE reads. The repertoire holds about 900,000 distinct CDR3 sequences, with about 59% as singletons. What was sequenced was blood. These receptors originate from a man younger than 45 in good health.

This clonotype appeared a few times. The J gene is TRBJ1-2, the V gene TRBV28; TRBD1 matches 9 bases. Germline V gene data show CDR1 as MDHEN and CDR2 as SYDVKM. The CDR3 covers 14 residues. With V trimmed by 3 bases and J by 8 bases, 7 bases remained unmatched. The CDR3: CASSFHRGLGGYTF. The CDR3 DNA reads as TGTGCCAGCAGTTTTCACAGGGGGCTAGGAGGCTACACCTTC.

This clonotype was seen a handful of times. The chain recombines TRBV12-3 or TRBV12-4 with TRBJ2-5; possible D gene TRBD2, 6 bases. V was clipped by 7 bases and J by 2 bases, with 14 bases between them. The CDR3 consists of 14 residues. The CDR3 bases are TGTGCCAGCACCCCGCGGGGCGGGCAAGAGACCCAGTACTTC. Protein sequence: CASTPRGGQETQYF.

V is TRBV4-2 and J is TRBJ2-5, with unresolved D. From germline, CDR1 is LGHNA and CDR2 YNFKEQ. Deletions cut 1 base from V and 5 bases from J, with 14 bases between. The CDR3 is made up of 15 amino acids. CDR3 bases: TGTGCCAGCAGCCAAGTAGGTGACGGAGTGGAGACCCAGTACTTC. Residues: CASSQVGDGVETQYF.

The V gene is TRBV28, the J gene TRBJ2-7, with D maybe TRBD2 (5 bases). The J call may be wrong; the DNA end is better matched by TRBJ2-5. The CDR3 totals 18 residues. Germline-derived CDR1 and CDR2 are MDHEN and SYDVKM. CDR3 coding DNA: TGTGCCAGCAGTTTAGGACTCCACTACGAGCGGTGGCAAGAGACCCAGTACTTC. Its protein product is CASSLGLHYERWQETQYF.

The chain is built from TRBV15 and TRBJ2-7; maybe TRBD1 (5 bases). CDR3 length: 15 residues. CDR1 and CDR2 (germline): LNHNV, YYDKDF (reference sequence). V lost 0 bases and J 2 bases, leaving 11 bases between the germline ends. The CDR3 nucleotides read TGTGCCACCAGCAGAGATCTGACAGACACCTACGAGCAGTACTTC. Amino acid sequence: CATSRDLTDTYEQYF.

The CDR3 sequence: CASSVARRGFTGELFF. For the CDR3, the DNA is TGTGCCAGCAGCGTAGCTCGGCGGGGGTTCACCGGGGAGCTGTTTTTT. V and J are TRBV9 and TRBJ2-2; 7 positions agree with TRBD2. J lost 4 bases, V lost 0 bases, and 6 bases had no gene match. The CDR3 runs 16 residues. Germline V CDR1 and CDR2: SGDLS, YYNGEE.

V is TRBV5-1 and J is TRBJ2-1, with D possibly matching TRBD2 (6 bases). CDR1 and CDR2 from the germline V gene are SGHRS and YFSETQ. Deletions cut 8 bases from V and 9 bases from J, with 15 bases between. This CDR3 is 12 amino acids long. CDR3 region: CASKLGGPEQFF. Written as DNA, the CDR3 is TGCGCCAGTAAGTTAGGAGGGCCTGAGCAGTTCTTC.